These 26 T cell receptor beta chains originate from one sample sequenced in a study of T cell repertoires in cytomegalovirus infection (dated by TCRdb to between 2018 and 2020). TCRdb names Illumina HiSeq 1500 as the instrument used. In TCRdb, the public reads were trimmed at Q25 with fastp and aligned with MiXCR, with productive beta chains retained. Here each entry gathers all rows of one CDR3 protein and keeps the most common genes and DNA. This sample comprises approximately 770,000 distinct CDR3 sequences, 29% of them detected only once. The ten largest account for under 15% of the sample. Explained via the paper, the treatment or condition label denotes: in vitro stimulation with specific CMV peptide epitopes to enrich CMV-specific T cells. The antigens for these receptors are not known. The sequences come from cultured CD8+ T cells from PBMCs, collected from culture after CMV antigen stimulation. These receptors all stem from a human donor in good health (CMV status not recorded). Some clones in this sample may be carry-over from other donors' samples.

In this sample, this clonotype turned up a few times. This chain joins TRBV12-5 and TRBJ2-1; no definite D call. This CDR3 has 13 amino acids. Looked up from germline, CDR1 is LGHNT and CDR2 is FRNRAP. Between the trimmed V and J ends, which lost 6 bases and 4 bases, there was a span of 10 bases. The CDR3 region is CASGSDGYNEQFF. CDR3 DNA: TGTGCTAGTGGCTCGGACGGGTACAATGAGCAGTTCTTC.

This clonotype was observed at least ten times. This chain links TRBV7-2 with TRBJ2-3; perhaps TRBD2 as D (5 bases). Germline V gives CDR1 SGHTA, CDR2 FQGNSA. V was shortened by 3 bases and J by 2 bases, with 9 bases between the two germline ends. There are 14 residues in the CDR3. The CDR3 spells CASSFAGLTDTQYF. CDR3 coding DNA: TGTGCCAGCAGCTTTGCGGGCCTCACAGATACGCAGTATTTT.

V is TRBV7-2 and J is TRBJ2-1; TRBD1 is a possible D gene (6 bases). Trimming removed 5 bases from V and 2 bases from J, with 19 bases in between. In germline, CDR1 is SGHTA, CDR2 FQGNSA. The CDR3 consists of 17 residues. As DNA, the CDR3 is TGTGCCAGCAGCCACGAATTAAGGGGGAGCGCCTACAATGAGCAGTTCTTC. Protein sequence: CASSHELRGSAYNEQFF.

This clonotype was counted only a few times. CDR3 in DNA: TGCGCCAGCAGCCAACGGACAGGGGCCCTGAGTGAGCAGTTCTTC. Its protein product is CASSQRTGALSEQFF. This chain links TRBV4-3 with TRBJ2-1, with 9 bases fitting TRBD1. The junction had 8 bases not matched to a gene; V was cut back by 2 bases and J by 9 bases. CDR1 is LGHNA, CDR2 YSLEER, per germline. The CDR3 is made up of 15 amino acids.

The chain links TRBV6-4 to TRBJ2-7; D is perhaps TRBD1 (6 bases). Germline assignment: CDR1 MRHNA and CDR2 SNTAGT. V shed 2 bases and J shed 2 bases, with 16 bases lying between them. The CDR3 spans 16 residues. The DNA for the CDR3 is TGTGCCAGCAGTGACCCGTGGGGGCAGGGGACCTACGAGCAGTACGTC. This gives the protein CASSDPWGQGTYEQYV.

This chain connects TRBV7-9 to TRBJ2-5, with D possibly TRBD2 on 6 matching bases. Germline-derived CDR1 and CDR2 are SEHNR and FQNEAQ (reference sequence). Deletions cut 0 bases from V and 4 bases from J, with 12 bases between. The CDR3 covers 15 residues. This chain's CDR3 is CASSLADGRGETQYF. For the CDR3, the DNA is TGTGCCAGCAGCTTAGCGGACGGGAGAGGAGAGACCCAGTACTTC.

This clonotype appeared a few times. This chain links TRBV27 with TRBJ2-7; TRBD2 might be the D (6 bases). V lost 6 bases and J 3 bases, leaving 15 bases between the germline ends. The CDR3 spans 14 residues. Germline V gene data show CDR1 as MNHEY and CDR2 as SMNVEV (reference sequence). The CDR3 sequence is CASSGSHTYYEQYF. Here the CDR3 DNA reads TGTGCCAGCAGCGGGAGCCACACCTACTACGAGCAGTACTTC.

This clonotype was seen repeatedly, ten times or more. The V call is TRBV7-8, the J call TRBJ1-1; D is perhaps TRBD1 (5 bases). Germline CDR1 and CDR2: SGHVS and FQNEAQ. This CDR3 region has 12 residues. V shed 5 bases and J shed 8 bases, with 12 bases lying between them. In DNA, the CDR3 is TGTGCCAGCAGCACGGGACCAACGGAAGCTTTCTTT. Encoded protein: CASSTGPTEAFF.

CDR3 protein: CASSLSDTYNEQFF. In DNA form, the CDR3 reads TGTGCCAGCAGTTTATCAGACACCTACAATGAGCAGTTCTTC. The chain links TRBV27 to TRBJ2-1; D gene uncertain. The V gene's germline CDR1 is MNHEY and CDR2 SMNVEV (reference sequence). The ends were cut back, 0 bases at V and 2 bases at J, with 5 bases in the middle. The CDR3 has 14 amino acids.

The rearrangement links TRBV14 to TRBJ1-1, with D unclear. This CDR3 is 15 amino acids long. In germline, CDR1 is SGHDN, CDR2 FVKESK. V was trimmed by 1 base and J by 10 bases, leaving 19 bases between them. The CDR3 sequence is CASSQGTGPGYGAFF. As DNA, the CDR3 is TGTGCCAGCAGCCAAGGAACCGGGCCCGGTTATGGAGCTTTCTTT.

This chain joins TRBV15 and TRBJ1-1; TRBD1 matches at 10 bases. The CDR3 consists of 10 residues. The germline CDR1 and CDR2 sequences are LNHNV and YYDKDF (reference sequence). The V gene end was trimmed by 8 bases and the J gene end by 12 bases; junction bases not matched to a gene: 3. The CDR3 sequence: CATGGQGTFF. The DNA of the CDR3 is TGTGCCACCGGGGGACAGGGGACTTTCTTT.

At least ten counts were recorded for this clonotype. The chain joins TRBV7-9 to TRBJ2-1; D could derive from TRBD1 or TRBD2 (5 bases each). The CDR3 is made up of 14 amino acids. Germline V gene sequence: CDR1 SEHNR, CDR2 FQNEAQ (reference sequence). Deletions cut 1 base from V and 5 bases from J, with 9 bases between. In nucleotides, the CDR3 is TGTGCCAGCAGCTTAGAGTGGGACGACAATGAGCAGTTCTTC. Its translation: CASSLEWDDNEQFF.

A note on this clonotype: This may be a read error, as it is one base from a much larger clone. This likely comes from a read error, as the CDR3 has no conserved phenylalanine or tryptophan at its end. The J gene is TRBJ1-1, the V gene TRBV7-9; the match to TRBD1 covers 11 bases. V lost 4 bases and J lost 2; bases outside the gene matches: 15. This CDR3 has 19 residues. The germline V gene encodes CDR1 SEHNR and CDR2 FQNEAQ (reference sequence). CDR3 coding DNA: TGTGCCAGCAGCTCCCGAGGACAGGGGGCTCAGGGGGGCAACACTGAAGCTTTCTCT. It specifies CASSSRGQGAQGGNTEAFS.

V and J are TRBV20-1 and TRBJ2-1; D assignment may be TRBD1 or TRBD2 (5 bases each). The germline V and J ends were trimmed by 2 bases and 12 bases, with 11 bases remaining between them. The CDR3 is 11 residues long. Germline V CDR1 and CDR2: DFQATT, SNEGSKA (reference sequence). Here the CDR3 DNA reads TGCAGTGCTAGACAGCCTGGGGGGCAGTTCTTC. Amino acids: CSARQPGGQFF.

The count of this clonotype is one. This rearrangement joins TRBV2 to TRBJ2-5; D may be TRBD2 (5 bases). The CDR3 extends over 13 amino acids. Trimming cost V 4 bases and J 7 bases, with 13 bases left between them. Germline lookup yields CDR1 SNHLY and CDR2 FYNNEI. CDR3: CASSGTGGGTQYF. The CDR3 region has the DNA TGTGCCAGCAGTGGGACGGGCGGAGGGACCCAGTACTTC.

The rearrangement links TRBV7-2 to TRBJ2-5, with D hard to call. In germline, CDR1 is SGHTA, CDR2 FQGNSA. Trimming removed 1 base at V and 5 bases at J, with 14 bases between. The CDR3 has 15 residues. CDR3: CASSLDSQVDETQYF. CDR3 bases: TGTGCCAGCAGCTTAGATAGCCAGGTTGATGAGACCCAGTACTTC.

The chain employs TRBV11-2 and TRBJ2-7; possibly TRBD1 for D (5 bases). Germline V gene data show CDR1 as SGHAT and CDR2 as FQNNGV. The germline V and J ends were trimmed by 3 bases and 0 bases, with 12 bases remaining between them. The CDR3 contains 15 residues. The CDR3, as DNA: TGTGCCAGCAGCTTGAGTCGACAGAGCTCCTACGAGCAGTACGTC. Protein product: CASSLSRQSSYEQYV.

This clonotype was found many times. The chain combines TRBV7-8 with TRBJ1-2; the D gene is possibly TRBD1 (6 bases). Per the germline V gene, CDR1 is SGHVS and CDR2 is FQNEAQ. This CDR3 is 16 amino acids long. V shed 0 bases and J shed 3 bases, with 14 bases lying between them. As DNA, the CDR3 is TGTGCCAGCAGCTTAGCCGCGGGGGGGGCCCACTATGGCTACACCTTC. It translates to CASSLAAGGAHYGYTF.

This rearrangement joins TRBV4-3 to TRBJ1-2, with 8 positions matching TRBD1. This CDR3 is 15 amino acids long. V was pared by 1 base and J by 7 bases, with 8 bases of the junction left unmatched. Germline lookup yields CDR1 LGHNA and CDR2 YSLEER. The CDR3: CASSQGDRQRGGYTF. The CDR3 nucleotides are TGCGCCAGCAGCCAAGGGGACAGGCAACGGGGTGGCTACACCTTC.

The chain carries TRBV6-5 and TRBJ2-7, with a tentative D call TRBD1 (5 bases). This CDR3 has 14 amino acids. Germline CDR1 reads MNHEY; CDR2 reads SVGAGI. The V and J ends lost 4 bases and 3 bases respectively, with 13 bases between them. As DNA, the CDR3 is TGTGCCAGCAGTTCCCTGGACACACTCTACGAGCAGTACTTC. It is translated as CASSSLDTLYEQYF.

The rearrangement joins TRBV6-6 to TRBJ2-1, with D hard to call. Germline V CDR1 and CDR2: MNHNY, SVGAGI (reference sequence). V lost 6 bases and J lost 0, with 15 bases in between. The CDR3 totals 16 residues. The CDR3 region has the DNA TGTGCCAGCAGCCCTGCCCCCCACGACTCCTACAATGAGCAGTTCTTC. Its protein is CASSPAPHDSYNEQFF.

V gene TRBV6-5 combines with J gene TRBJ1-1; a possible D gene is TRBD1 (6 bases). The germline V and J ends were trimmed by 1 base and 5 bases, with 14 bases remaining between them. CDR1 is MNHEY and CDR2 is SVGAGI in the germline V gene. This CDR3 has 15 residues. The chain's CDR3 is CASSYFRTGLTEAFF. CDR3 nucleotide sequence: TGTGCCAGCAGTTACTTTCGAACAGGGTTAACTGAAGCTTTCTTT.

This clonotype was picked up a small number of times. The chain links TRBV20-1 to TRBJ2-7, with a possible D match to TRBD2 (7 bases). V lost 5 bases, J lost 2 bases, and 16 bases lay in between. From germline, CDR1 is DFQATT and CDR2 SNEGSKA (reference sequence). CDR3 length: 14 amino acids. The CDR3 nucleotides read TGCAGTGCTTTCAGGGCGGGGGCTACCTACGAGCAGTACGTC. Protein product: CSAFRAGATYEQYV.

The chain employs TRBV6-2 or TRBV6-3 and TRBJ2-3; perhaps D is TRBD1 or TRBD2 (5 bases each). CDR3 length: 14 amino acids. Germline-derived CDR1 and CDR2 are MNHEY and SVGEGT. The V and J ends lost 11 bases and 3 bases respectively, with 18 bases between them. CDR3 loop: CAASSPGGTDTQYF. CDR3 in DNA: TGTGCCGCATCGAGTCCTGGGGGTACAGATACGCAGTATTTT.

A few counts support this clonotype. The CDR3 DNA is TGTGCCAGCAGCTTATGGACCCTCCCGGGCAGTAACACCGGGGAGCTGTTTTTT. This gives the protein CASSLWTLPGSNTGELFF. The chain carries TRBV7-8 and TRBJ2-2; no clear D gene. This CDR3 comprises 18 residues. CDR1 SGHVS and CDR2 FQNEAQ come from the germline V gene. V dropped 2 bases and J dropped 2 bases, with 18 bases sitting between them.

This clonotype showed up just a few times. For the CDR3, the DNA is TGTGCCAGCAGGGATACTAGCAGCTACGAGCAGTACTTC. Its protein product is CASRDTSSYEQYF. This chain uses TRBV7-2 with TRBJ2-7; the D gene is possibly TRBD2 (6 bases). The CDR3 loop spans 13 amino acids. Deletions cut 6 bases from V and 3 bases from J, with 12 bases between. Germline V lookup: CDR1 SGHTA, CDR2 FQGNSA.